This is a list of T cell receptor beta chains from one sample in a study of identifying expanded T cells in peripheral blood. Here immunoSEQ multiplex PCR was the method, and the copy in TCRdb shows in-frame clones only, minus some. The sample shows 75,000 to 90,000 clones, just under 85% of them seen only once. Sequenced: blood. All receptors derive from a person between 18 and 75 years old in good health. Each CDR3 is given with its conserved first and last residue. Each record gives: clone size, V gene, J gene, D gene, CDR3 DNA, CDR3 protein. The D gene is left open where the match is weak. Where a row states a size, it is once, few, many or the class of an expanded clone; other rows omit it.

NA	TRBV6-6	TRBJ2-7	NA	TGTGCCAGCAGAGAACAGCAAGACTCCTACGAGCAGTACTTC	CASREQQDSYEQYF
NA	TRBV6-5	TRBJ2-7	NA	TGTGCCAGCAGTTACGGGGGGTCCTACGAGCAGTACTTC	CASSYGGSYEQYF
NA	TRBV7-9	TRBJ1-1	NA	TGTGCCAGCAGCTTAGCGACGATGAACACTGAAGCTTTCTTT	CASSLATMNTEAFF
NA	TRBV28	TRBJ1-5	TRBD1	TGTGCCAGCAGTTTTAACAGGGGGCCGGGGGTTAATCAGCCCCAGCATTTT	CASSFNRGPGVNQPQHF
NA	TRBV11-2	TRBJ2-1	NA	TGTGCCAGCAGCGCAAACCGGGCGACAGGCGAGCAGTTCTTC	CASSANRATGEQFF
once	TRBV5-5	TRBJ1-5	TRBD1	TGTGCCAGCAGCTTTGGACAGGGCAATCAGCCCCAGCATTTT	CASSFGQGNQPQHF
NA	TRBV7-9	TRBJ2-5	NA	TGTGCCAGCAGCCCCCGGGAGACCCAGTACTTC	CASSPRETQYF
NA	TRBV7-2	TRBJ1-2	TRBD1	TGTGCCAGCAGCTTAGAGAACAGGGGTATCGGCTACACCTTC	CASSLENRGIGYTF
NA	TRBV9	TRBJ2-3	TRBD2	TGTGCCAGCAGCGTAGAAGGAACTAGCGGGAGGATGAACACAGATACGCAGTATTTT	CASSVEGTSGRMNTDTQYF
once	TRBV11-3	TRBJ2-5	NA	TGTGCCAGCAGCTTACAGGGTACCGAGACCCAGTACTTC	CASSLQGTETQYF
NA	TRBV6-5	TRBJ2-5	TRBD1	TGTGCCAGCAGGAGAGGGACAGGGGGTAAAGAGGCCCAGTACTTC	CASRRGTGGKEAQYF
NA	TRBV6-5	TRBJ1-4	NA	TGTGCCAGCAGTCTACAGGGCCCAACCGGTGAAAAACTGTTTTTT	CASSLQGPTGEKLFF
NA	TRBV7-9	TRBJ2-5	TRBD2	TGTGCCAGCAGCTTAGCGGGGCTAGCGGGAGTAGAGACCCAGTACTTC	CASSLAGLAGVETQYF
NA	TRBV6-4	TRBJ2-3	NA	TGTGCCAGCAGCGCGACCGGAGGGCCAGATACGCAGTATTTT	CASSATGGPDTQYF
NA	TRBV19	TRBJ2-5	NA	TGTGCCAGTAGTATTGATAGGAAAGAGACCCAGTACTTC	CASSIDRKETQYF
NA	TRBV28	TRBJ2-3	TRBD1	TGTGCCATCAGTCCCGGGACAGCCAACACAGATACGCAGTATTTT	CAISPGTANTDTQYF
few	TRBV19	TRBJ1-2	NA	TGTGCCAGTAGTATAGGATTAACGGATGGCTACACCTTC	CASSIGLTDGYTF
NA	TRBV4-3	TRBJ1-5	NA	TGCGCCAGCAGCCAATACGGCCCCGGACTAGGAAATCAGCCCCAGCATTTT	CASSQYGPGLGNQPQHF
many	TRBV9	TRBJ1-2	NA	TGTGCCAGCAGCGTAGAGGGGAGAGCCTATGGCTACACCTTC	CASSVEGRAYGYTF
NA	TRBV7-2	TRBJ2-5	TRBD2	TGTGCCAGCAGCTTAGGGCAGGCGGGGGGGACCCAGTACTTC	CASSLGQAGGTQYF
NA	TRBV28	TRBJ1-3	NA	TGTGCCAGCAGTTTCGGGCCGAGCTCTGGAAACACCATATATTTT	CASSFGPSSGNTIYF
NA	TRBV27	TRBJ1-2	TRBD1	TGTGCCAGCAGCAAGACAGGGGGCGGTGGCTATGGCTACACCTTC	CASSKTGGGGYGYTF
NA	TRBV9	TRBJ2-3	NA	TGTGCCAGCAGCGGTGGGGTGATGGATACGCAGTATTTT	CASSGGVMDTQYF
medium-sized	TRBV2	TRBJ1-5	TRBD1	TGTGCCAGCAGTGCGATGCGGGGACAGGGTAATAATCAGCCCCAGCATTTT	CASSAMRGQGNNQPQHF
NA	TRBV27	TRBJ2-7	TRBD2	TGTGCCAGCAGTTTAGGTAGCGGGGCCGCCTACGAGCAGTACTTC	CASSLGSGAAYEQYF
few	TRBV7-9	TRBJ1-2	NA	TGTGCCAGCAGCTTAGCCTTAATGGGTTATGGCTACACCTTC	CASSLALMGYGYTF
NA	TRBV29-1	TRBJ2-1	TRBD1	TGCAGCGTCGCCGGGACAGGGACGTACAATGAGCAGTTCTTC	CSVAGTGTYNEQFF
few	TRBV19	TRBJ2-5	NA	TGTGCCAGTAGTATCGAAGAGACCCAGTACTTC	CASSIEETQYF
NA	TRBV11-3	TRBJ2-3	NA	TGTGCCAGCAGCCCGGACCGCACAGATACGCAGTATTTT	CASSPDRTDTQYF
NA	TRBV28	TRBJ2-1	NA	TGTGCCAGCAGTTTAACCCCTCTAGAAGGCAATGAGCAGTTCTTC	CASSLTPLEGNEQFF
NA	TRBV10-3	TRBJ1-2	NA	TGTGCCATCAGTGACATCGAGGACGGCTACACCTTC	CAISDIEDGYTF
NA	TRBV6-5	TRBJ1-4	NA	TGTGCCAGCAGTTACAGGGAGAATGAAAAACTGTTTTTT	CASSYRENEKLFF
NA	TRBV6-5	TRBJ1-2	NA	TGTGCCAGCAGTTACGCCAGGGGCTTTGGGGCCTATGGCTACACCTTC	CASSYARGFGAYGYTF
NA	TRBV28	TRBJ2-7	NA	TGTGCCAGCAGTTCAGGGACCTACGAGCAGTACTTC	CASSSGTYEQYF
once	TRBV7-2	TRBJ2-7	NA	TGTGCCAGCAACTTGGCCGGGTCCTACGAGCAGTACTTC	CASNLAGSYEQYF
NA	TRBV28	TRBJ2-5	TRBD1	TGTGCCAGCGCTACAGGGGGCGGAGAGACCCAGTACTTC	CASATGGGETQYF
NA	TRBV19	TRBJ1-4	TRBD1	TGTGCCAGTAGTGAGACAGGGGACGCGAATGAAAAACTGTTTTTT	CASSETGDANEKLFF
NA	TRBV18	TRBJ2-7	TRBD2	TGTGCCAGCTCACCATATAGCGGGAGGTCCTACGAGCAGTACTTC	CASSPYSGRSYEQYF
NA	TRBV7-2	TRBJ1-1	NA	TGTGCCAGCAGCTTACTCGTGTCGGTGGGCACTGAAGCTTTCTTT	CASSLLVSVGTEAFF
NA	TRBV28	TRBJ2-1	TRBD1	TGTGCCAGCAGTTTTAGACAGGGGGCGGACAATGAGCAGTTCTTC	CASSFRQGADNEQFF
NA	TRBV9	TRBJ2-3	TRBD2	TGTGCCAGCAGCGTAGGAATTCAAAGCGGGGTAGATACGCAGTATTTT	CASSVGIQSGVDTQYF
NA	TRBV2	TRBJ2-3	NA	TGTGCCAGCAATTCCGCAGATACGCAGTATTTT	CASNSADTQYF